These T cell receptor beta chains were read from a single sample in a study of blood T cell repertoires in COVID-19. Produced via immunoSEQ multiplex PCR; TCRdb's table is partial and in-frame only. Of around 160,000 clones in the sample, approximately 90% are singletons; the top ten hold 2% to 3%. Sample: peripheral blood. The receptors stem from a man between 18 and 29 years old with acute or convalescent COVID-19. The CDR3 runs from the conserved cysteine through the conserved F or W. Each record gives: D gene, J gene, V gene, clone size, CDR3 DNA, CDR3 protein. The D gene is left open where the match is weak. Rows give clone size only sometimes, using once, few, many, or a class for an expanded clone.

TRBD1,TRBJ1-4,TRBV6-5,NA,TGTGCCAGCAGGGGACCTCTAGACAGGGCACTGTTTTTT,CASRGPLDRALFF
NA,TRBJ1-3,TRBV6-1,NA,TGTGCCAGCAGTGAAGCGGACAGCAGCTCTGGAAACACCATATATTTT,CASSEADSSSGNTIYF
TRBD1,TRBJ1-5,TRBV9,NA,TGTGCCAGCAGCGCTTGGGACAGGTCGAATCAGCCCCAGCATTTT,CASSAWDRSNQPQHF
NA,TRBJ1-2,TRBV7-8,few,TGTGCCAGCATCCAAACTGGGGGGGGCGAGTATGGCTACACCTTC,CASIQTGGGEYGYTF
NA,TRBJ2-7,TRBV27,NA,TGTGCCAGCAGTCCTACAGGGTACGAGCAGTACTTC,CASSPTGYEQYF
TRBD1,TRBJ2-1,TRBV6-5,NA,TGTGCCAGCACCCCAGGGGGTTACAATGAGCAGTTCTTC,CASTPGGYNEQFF
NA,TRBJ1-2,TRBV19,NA,TGTGCCAGTAGTACCAGTTACAGGGTTTACTATGGCTACACCTTC,CASSTSYRVYYGYTF
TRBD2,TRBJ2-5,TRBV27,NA,TGTGCCAGCAGTTTTGTGACTAGCTCCGGGGAGACCCAGTACTTC,CASSFVTSSGETQYF
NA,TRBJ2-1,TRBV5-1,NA,TGCGCCAGCAGCTTGGAACAGTCGCATCGTTACAATGAGCAGTTCTTC,CASSLEQSHRYNEQFF
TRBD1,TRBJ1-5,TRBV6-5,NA,TGTGCCAGCCGGACTACAGGGGGGGATCAGCCCCAGCATTTT,CASRTTGGDQPQHF
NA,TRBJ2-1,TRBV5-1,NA,TGCGCCAGCAGCTTGGGACAGACCCTCTCCTACAATGAGCAGTTCTTC,CASSLGQTLSYNEQFF
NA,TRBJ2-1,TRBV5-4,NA,TGTGCCAGCAGCTCCCCTGCGGAGCTCTCCTACAATGAGCAGTTCTTC,CASSSPAELSYNEQFF
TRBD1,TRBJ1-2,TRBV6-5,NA,TGTGCCAGCAGTTACTCCAGGGGGATCTATGGCTACACCTTC,CASSYSRGIYGYTF
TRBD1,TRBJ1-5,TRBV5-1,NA,TGCGCCAGCAGCCTAACAGGGGATCAGCCCCAGCATTTT,CASSLTGDQPQHF
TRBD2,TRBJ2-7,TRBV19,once,TGTGCCAGTAGTATCGGCTGGGGGACTAACTACTACGAGCAGTACTTC,CASSIGWGTNYYEQYF
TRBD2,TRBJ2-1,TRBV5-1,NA,TGCGCCAGCAGCTCGGGACTCTACGGGGGGAATGAGCAGTTCTTC,CASSSGLYGGNEQFF
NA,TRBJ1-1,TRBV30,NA,TGTGCCTGGGACAGTTTTAAGGGCACTGAAGCTTTCTTT,CAWDSFKGTEAFF
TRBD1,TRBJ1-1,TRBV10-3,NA,TGTGCCATCGGTGGGGACAGGAACACTGAAGCTTTCTTT,CAIGGDRNTEAFF
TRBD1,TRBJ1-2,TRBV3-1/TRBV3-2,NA,TGTGCCAGCAGCCAACACGCCGGGACAGGGCACGGCTACACCTTC,CASSQHAGTGHGYTF
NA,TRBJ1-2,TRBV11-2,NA,TGTGCCAGCAGCTTAGATTTCCCCAGCACAGGAAACTATGGCTACACCTTC,CASSLDFPSTGNYGYTF
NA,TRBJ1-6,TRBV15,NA,TGTGCCACCAGCAGAGGTACGGGAAATAATTCACCCCTCCACTTT,CATSRGTGNNSPLHF
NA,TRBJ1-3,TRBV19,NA,TGTGCCAGTAGTACCCGGAGTGGCCCAGGGCAGGTCCTAACCATATATTTT,CASSTRSGPGQVLTIYF
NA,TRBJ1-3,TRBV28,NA,TGTGCCAGCAGTCTTCCCAGAGGATCTTCTTCTGGAAACACCATATATTTT,CASSLPRGSSSGNTIYF
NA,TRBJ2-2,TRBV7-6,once,TGTGCCAGCAGCTTAGCGCAGAGGGTGAACACCGGGGAGCTGTTTTTT,CASSLAQRVNTGELFF
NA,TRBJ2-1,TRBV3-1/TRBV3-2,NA,TGTGCCAGCAGCCAAGACCCGGACAGTCTAGCACAGTTCTTC,CASSQDPDSLAQFF
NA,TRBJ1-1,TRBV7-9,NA,TGTGCCAGCAGACTCGACAGCTCCACTGAAGCTTTCTTT,CASRLDSSTEAFF
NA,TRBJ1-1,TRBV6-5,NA,TGTGCCAGCAGATCTTATTCTACTTACACTGAAGCTTTCTTT,CASRSYSTYTEAFF
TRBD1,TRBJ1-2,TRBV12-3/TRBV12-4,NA,TGTGCCAGCACCCGGTCAGGGGGTGGCTACACCTTC,CASTRSGGGYTF
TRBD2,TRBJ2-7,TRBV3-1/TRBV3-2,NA,TGTGCCAGCACCCAAGCGGGGGAGCAGTACTTC,CASTQAGEQYF
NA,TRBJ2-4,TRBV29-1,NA,TGCAGCGTTGAAGATGATCTCTACAGGGCACTAGCCAAAAACATTCAGTACTTC,CSVEDDLYRALAKNIQYF
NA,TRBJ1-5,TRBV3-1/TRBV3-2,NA,TGTGCCAGCAGCCGACAGTTTAGCAATCAGCCCCAGCATTTT,CASSRQFSNQPQHF
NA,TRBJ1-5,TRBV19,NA,TGTGCCAGTACTAATGCGGGCGGCTACCCTCAGCCCCAGCATTTT,CASTNAGGYPQPQHF
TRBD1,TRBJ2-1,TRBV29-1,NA,TGCAGCGTTGGGACAGGCGTCGGTGAGCAGTTCTTC,CSVGTGVGEQFF
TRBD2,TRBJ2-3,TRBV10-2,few,TGCGCCAGCAGGCGGGAGGTTGCAGATACGCAGTATTTT,CASRREVADTQYF
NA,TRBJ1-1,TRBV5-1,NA,TGCGCCAGCAGCGAACAGGGTGGGGACACTGAAGCTTTCTTT,CASSEQGGDTEAFF
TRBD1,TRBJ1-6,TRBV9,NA,TGTGCCAGCAGCGTAGGCCTACAGGGGAGTTCACCCCTCCACTTT,CASSVGLQGSSPLHF
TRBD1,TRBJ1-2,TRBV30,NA,TGTGCCTGGAGTGTATTCTCAGGGGGAGATGGCTACACCTTC,CAWSVFSGGDGYTF
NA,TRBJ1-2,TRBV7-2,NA,TGTGCCAGCAGCTTCTTTGACAGGTCCTCCACCTTC,CASSFFDRSSTF
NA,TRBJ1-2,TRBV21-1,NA,TGTGCCAGCAGTCAAGGGGGCTTAAAGTGGACTAACTATGGCTACACCTTC,CASSQGGLKWTNYGYTF
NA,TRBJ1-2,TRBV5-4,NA,TGTGCCAGCAGCCTCAGGGGCAGCCTTATAGGCTACACCTTC,CASSLRGSLIGYTF
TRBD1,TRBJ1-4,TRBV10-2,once,TGCGCCAGCAGTGAAAGGACCGGGACAGGGGGCCTAAATGAAAAACTGTTTTTT,CASSERTGTGGLNEKLFF
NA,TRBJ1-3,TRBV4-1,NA,TGCGCCAGCAGCCAAGATCGCGGCAGGGTCGATTTT,CASSQDRGRVDF
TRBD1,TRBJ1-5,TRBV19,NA,TGTGCCAGTAGTATCGACAGGGATAGTCAGCCCCAGCATTTT,CASSIDRDSQPQHF
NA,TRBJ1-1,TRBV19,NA,TGTGCCAGTAGTCTATACAGGGAGAACACTGAAGCTTTCTTT,CASSLYRENTEAFF
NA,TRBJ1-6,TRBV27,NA,TGTGCCAGCAGTTTAGATGTCAGGGTTGGATCACCCCTCCACTTT,CASSLDVRVGSPLHF
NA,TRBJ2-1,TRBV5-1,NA,TGCGCCAGCAGCTTGAGGGTGGGGGCTGTTGAGCAGTTCTTC,CASSLRVGAVEQFF
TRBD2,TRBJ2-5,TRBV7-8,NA,TGTGCCGGACTAGAAGCGGGGGGCGACCCAGAGACCCAGTACTTC,CAGLEAGGDPETQYF
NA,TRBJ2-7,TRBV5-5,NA,TGTGCCAGCAGCTTGGTGGGGGGAACCACCTCCTACGAGCAGTACTTC,CASSLVGGTTSYEQYF
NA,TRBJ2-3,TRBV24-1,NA,TGTGCCACCAGTGATTTAGGCGGAAGCACAGATACGCAGTATTTT,CATSDLGGSTDTQYF
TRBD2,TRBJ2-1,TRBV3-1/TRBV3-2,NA,TGTGCCAGCAGCCACCTGGGACTAGCGCACCACAATGAGCAGTTCTTC,CASSHLGLAHHNEQFF
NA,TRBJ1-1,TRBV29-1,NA,TGCAGCGCTGTTATAGTAGACACTGAAGCTTTCTTT,CSAVIVDTEAFF
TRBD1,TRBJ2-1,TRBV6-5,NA,TGTGCCAGCAGTTCGACAGGGTACAATGAGCAGTTCTTC,CASSSTGYNEQFF
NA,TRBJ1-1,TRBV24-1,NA,TGTGCCACCAGTGATTTCTCGGGTCGCCCTAAGAACACTGAAGCTTTCTTT,CATSDFSGRPKNTEAFF
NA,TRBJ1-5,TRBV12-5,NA,TGTGCTAGTGGTTTGGGTGACAGGATAAGCAATCAGCCCCAGCATTTT,CASGLGDRISNQPQHF
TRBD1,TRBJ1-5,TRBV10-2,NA,TGCGCCAGCAGTGGGACACAGGGGTCGGCAGGCAATCAGCCCCAGCATTTT,CASSGTQGSAGNQPQHF
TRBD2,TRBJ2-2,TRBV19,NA,TGTGCCAGTAGTTCCCTAGCGGGAGGGCCGACCGGGGAGCTGTTTTTT,CASSSLAGGPTGELFF
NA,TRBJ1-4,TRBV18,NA,TGTGCCAGCTCACCACCGGCCGTTAATGAAAAACTGTTTTTT,CASSPPAVNEKLFF
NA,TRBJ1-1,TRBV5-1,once,TGCGCCAGCAGCTTGGGAGCCCCCACTGAAGCTTTCTTT,CASSLGAPTEAFF
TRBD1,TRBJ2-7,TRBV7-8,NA,TGTGCCAGCAGCTCATTATTTGACAGGGGCGAGCAGTACTTC,CASSSLFDRGEQYF
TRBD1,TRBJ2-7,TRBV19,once,TGTGCCAGTAGTTCCCGGGGACAGGGGGAAACCTACGAGCAGTACTTC,CASSSRGQGETYEQYF